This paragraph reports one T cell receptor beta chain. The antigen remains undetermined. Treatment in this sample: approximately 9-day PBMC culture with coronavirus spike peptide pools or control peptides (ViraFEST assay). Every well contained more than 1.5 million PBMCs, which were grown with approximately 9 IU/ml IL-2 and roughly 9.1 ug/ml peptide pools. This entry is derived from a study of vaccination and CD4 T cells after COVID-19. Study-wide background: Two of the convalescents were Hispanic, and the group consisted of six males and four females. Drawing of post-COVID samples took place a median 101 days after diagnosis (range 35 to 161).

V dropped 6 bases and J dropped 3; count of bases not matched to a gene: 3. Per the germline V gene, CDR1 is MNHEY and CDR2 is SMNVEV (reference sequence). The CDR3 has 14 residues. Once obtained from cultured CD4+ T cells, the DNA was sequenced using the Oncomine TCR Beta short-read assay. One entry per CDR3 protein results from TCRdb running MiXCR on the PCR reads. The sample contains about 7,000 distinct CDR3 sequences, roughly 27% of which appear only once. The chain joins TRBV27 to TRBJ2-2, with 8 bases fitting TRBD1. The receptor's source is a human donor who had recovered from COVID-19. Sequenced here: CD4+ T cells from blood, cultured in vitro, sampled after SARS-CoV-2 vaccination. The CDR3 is CASRQGVYTGELFF. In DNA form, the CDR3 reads TGTGCCAGCAGACAGGGGGTATACACCGGGGAGCTGTTTTTT.